This T cell receptor (beta chain) was recorded in a study of radiotherapy plus CTLA-4 blockade in lung cancer. General study points: How blood T cell clones changed early, along with interferon-beta, reportedly forecast response best. TCR clones originating in tumors grew in number in blood after radiotherapy plus ipilimumab.

Regarding this clone: Its antigen is as yet unknown.

Each patient with chemo-refractory metastatic non-small-cell lung cancer was treated with focal radiation plus CTLA-4 blockade using ipilimumab. This CDR3 is 13 amino acids long. Germline lookup yields CDR1 MDHEN and CDR2 SYDVKM. V lost 8 bases, J lost 7 bases, and 12 bases lay in between. Clones were read by immunoSEQ multiplex PCR, and TCRdb kept only the in-frame ones, dropping some. The table records some 110,000 clones, 75% to 80% of them present only once. J is TRBJ1-6 and V is TRBV28; D not resolved. The TCR originated in a human donor with non-small cell lung cancer who had a partial response to radiotherapy plus ipilimumab. The specimen was peripheral blood, collected from a patient treated with radiotherapy plus ipilimumab. DNA for the CDR3: TGTGCCAGCTGCAACAGCTACAATTCACCCCTCCACTTT. As protein: CASCNSYNSPLHF.